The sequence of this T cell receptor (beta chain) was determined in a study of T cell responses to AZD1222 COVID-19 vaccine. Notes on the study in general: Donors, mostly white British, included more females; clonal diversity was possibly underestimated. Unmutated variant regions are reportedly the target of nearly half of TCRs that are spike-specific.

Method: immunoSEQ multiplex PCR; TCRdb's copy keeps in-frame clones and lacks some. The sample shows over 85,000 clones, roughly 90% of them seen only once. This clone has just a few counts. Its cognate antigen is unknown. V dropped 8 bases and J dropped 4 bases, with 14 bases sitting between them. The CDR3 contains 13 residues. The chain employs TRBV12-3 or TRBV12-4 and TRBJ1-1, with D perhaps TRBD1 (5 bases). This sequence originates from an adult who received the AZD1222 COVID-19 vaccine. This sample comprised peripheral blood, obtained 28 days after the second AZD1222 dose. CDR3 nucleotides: TGTGCCAGCCGATCCAGGGCCGGCACTGAAGCTTTCTTT. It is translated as CASRSRAGTEAFF.